Following are 24 T cell receptor beta chains from one sample sequenced in a study of regulatory T cells in long-lasting Graves disease (dated by TCRdb to about 2021). According to the study, the label for this sample's time point signals: newly diagnosed GD, antithyroid drugs for less than 3 months. RNA was extracted from PBMCs in TRIzol for both TCR sequencing and RNA sequencing. The library was made by multiplex PCR. TCRdb records Illumina HiSeq 4000 as the sequencer. TCR beta libraries were built with iRepertoire HTBI primers and Arm-PCR amplification of CDR3 regions. TCRdb reprocessing: public reads trimmed at Q25 with fastp, clones called with MiXCR, in-frame beta chains kept. For every CDR3 protein sequence, its rows merge into one entry that carries the most common genes and DNA. The sample records hundreds of thousands of distinct CDR3 sequences, 15% to 18% of which are singletons. 20% to 25% of the sample is taken by the ten largest.

Here the sequenced sample was peripheral blood mononuclear cells (PBMCs), taken at new diagnosis, from a patient treated with antithyroid drugs. The source is a female donor with Graves disease.

This clonotype occurred many times. V is TRBV7-9 and J is TRBJ2-3; 10 bases line up with TRBD2. V gave up 3 bases and J gave up 4 bases; unmatched junction bases: 4. Germline loops: CDR1 SEHNR, CDR2 FQNEAQ (reference sequence). CDR3 size: 15 residues. The CDR3 region has the DNA TGTGCCAGCAGCTTTAGCGGGAGGCCCGCAGATACGCAGTATTTT. The encoded protein is CASSFSGRPADTQYF.

About this clonotype itself: A junction end diverges from the germline sequence, so it may reflect a read error. The genes are TRBV28 and TRBJ1-2; D may be TRBD1 (5 bases). From germline, CDR1 is MDHEN and CDR2 SYDVKM. This CDR3 comprises 13 residues. CDR3 coding DNA: TGTGCCAGCAGTGCCACCCCGAGGGACGGATGGGCCTTC. Its translation: CASSATPRDGWAF.

This clonotype has a count of ten or more. This sequence joins TRBV14 and TRBJ2-1; 16 positions match TRBD2. V was pared by 5 bases and J by 8 bases, with 12 bases of the junction left unmatched. Germline V gene lookup returns CDR1 SGHDN and CDR2 FVKESK. The CDR3 spans 18 residues. This chain's CDR3 is CASSRPGLAGGPVDEQFF. CDR3 nucleotide sequence: TGTGCCAGCAGCAGACCGGGACTAGCGGGAGGGCCCGTTGATGAGCAGTTCTTC.

In its sample, this clonotype was seen many times. This rearrangement joins TRBV5-1 to TRBJ1-6; D gene ambiguous. The V end lost 5 bases, the J end lost 6 bases, and 9 bases lay between the germline ends. The CDR3 has 13 amino acids. CDR1 is SGHRS and CDR2 is YFSETQ in the germline V gene. In DNA, the CDR3 is TGCGCCAGCAGGATAGATATTAATTCACCCCTCCACTTT. It is translated as CASRIDINSPLHF. Drawing the rest from reference TRBV5-1 and TRBJ1-6, the complete variable domain is KAGVTQTPRYLIKTRGQQVTLSCSPISGHRSVSWYQQTPGQGLQFLFEYFSETQRNKGNFPGRFSGRQFSNSRSEMNVSTLELGDSALYLCASRIDINSPLHFGNGTRLTVT.

CDR3 sequence reads: CATQWGDSYEQYF. CDR3 DNA: TGTGCCACCCAGTGGGGGGACTCCTACGAGCAGTACTTC. The chain is built from TRBV7-9 and TRBJ2-7, with D possibly matching TRBD2 (6 bases). From germline, CDR1 is SEHNR and CDR2 FQNEAQ (reference sequence). The CDR3 length is 13 residues. V was shortened by 10 bases and J by 0 bases, with 13 bases between the two germline ends.

This clonotype has ten or more counts. This chain joins TRBV27 and TRBJ2-3; D uncertain. V shed 5 bases and J shed 0 bases, with 9 bases lying between them. Germline values: CDR1 MNHEY, CDR2 SMNVEV (reference sequence). The CDR3 has 14 residues. Here the CDR3 reads CASSRVDSTDTQYF. The CDR3 coding sequence is TGTGCCAGCAGTCGGGTCGACAGCACAGATACGCAGTATTTT.

The chain links TRBV20-1 to TRBJ2-5, with 8 bases that match TRBD2. The J segment lost 5 bases and the V segment lost 0 bases, leaving 17 bases of the junction unmatched. This CDR3 contains 18 residues. Germline-derived CDR1 and CDR2 are DFQATT and SNEGSKA (reference sequence). CDR3 sequence (DNA): TGCAGTGCTAGAGATCTGGGGTCAGCGGGAGTGCTCGACGAGACCCAGTACTTC. This codes for CSARDLGSAGVLDETQYF.

This clonotype was found many times. The gene calls are TRBV18 and TRBJ2-1; 7 bases are a match to TRBD1. The CDR3 is 15 residues long. The germline CDR1 and CDR2 sequences are KGHSH and LQKENI. J lost 8 bases, V lost 6 bases, and 13 bases had no gene match. In DNA form, the CDR3 reads TGTGCCAGCTCGAGGGACAGAAGGGTCATCGATGAGCAGTTCTTC. It translates to CASSRDRRVIDEQFF.

This clonotype was observed a handful of times. The chain carries TRBV7-8 and TRBJ2-2, with 9 bases identical to TRBD2. V was pared by 2 bases and J by 4 bases, with 5 bases of the junction left unmatched. Germline loops: CDR1 SGHVS, CDR2 FQNEAQ. The CDR3 runs to 16 residues. Written as DNA, the CDR3 is TGTGCCAGCAGCTTATTAGCGGGAGCTCGCACCGGGGAGCTGTTTTTT. Residues: CASSLLAGARTGELFF.

This clonotype was detected many times. The rearrangement joins TRBV20-1 to TRBJ2-1; D is perhaps TRBD2 (6 bases). V lost 0 bases to trimming and J lost 5 bases, with 11 bases between them. From germline, CDR1 is DFQATT and CDR2 SNEGSKA (reference sequence). The CDR3 runs 14 residues. In nucleotides, the CDR3 is TGCAGTGCTAGAGATTCGGCGGGAAACAATGAGCAGTTCTTC. This codes for CSARDSAGNNEQFF.

This clonotype was observed at least ten times. J is TRBJ1-1 and V is TRBV7-6, with a weak D call TRBD1 (5 bases). The germline gives CDR1 SGHVS, CDR2 FNYEAQ. The V gene lost 5 bases and the J gene lost 1 base, with 11 bases spanning the gap. This CDR3 comprises 14 residues. The CDR3 coding sequence is TGTGCCAGCAGCAAGGGACTCCCGAACACTGAAGCTTTCTTT. Amino acid sequence: CASSKGLPNTEAFF.

This clonotype appeared many times. The genes are TRBV29-1 and TRBJ2-7, with 12 bases lining up with TRBD2. The CDR3 is made up of 17 amino acids. The trim removed 4 bases at V and 6 bases at J, leaving 16 bases unmatched. Germline-derived CDR1 and CDR2 are SQVTM and ANQGSEA. The CDR3 DNA sequence: TGCAGCGTTGCCGGGGCTAGCGGGAGGGCCTCAGGTTCCGAGCAGTACTTC. It yields the protein CSVAGASGRASGSEQYF.

The table lists this clonotype with a few counts. The chain joins TRBV29-1 to TRBJ1-2; maybe TRBD1 (6 bases). V was shortened by 0 bases and J by 0 bases, with 20 bases between the two germline ends. The CDR3 totals 18 residues. The germline V gene has CDR1 SQVTM and CDR2 ANQGSEA. CDR3 loop: CSVEDWASQGFTNYGYTF. DNA of the CDR3: TGCAGCGTTGAAGATTGGGCCTCCCAGGGGTTCACTAACTATGGCTACACCTTC.

This clonotype is a singleton in its sample. Given a much more abundant clone one base away, this may be a read error. V usage is TRBV7-9 and J usage is TRBJ2-1; 8 bases map to TRBD1. The CDR3 runs to 12 residues. Trimming removed 5 bases from V and 8 bases from J; junction bases left unmatched: 2. Germline V lookup: CDR1 SEHNR, CDR2 FQNEAQ (reference sequence). In DNA form, the CDR3 reads TGTGCCAGCAGCGAGGACAGGGATGAGCAGTTCTTC. The encoded protein is CASSEDRDEQFF.

This clonotype was recorded many times. The V and J genes are TRBV4-1 and TRBJ1-2, with D hard to call. CDR1 and CDR2 (germline): MGHRA, YSYEKL. The ends were cut back, 0 bases at V and 3 bases at J, with 11 bases in the middle. The CDR3 extends over 15 amino acids. This CDR3 reads CASSQDPGKYYGYTF. The CDR3 DNA reads as TGCGCCAGCAGCCAAGATCCGGGGAAGTACTATGGCTACACCTTC.

The gene calls are TRBV19 and TRBJ2-7; D gene unclear. Germline assignment: CDR1 LNHDA and CDR2 SQIVND (reference sequence). The CDR3 spans 14 residues. Trimming removed 5 bases at V and 6 bases at J, with 17 bases between. CDR3 coding DNA: TGTGCCAGTAGTCCTCGTAAAGGGCCCGTCGAGCAGTACTTC. It is translated as CASSPRKGPVEQYF.

The sample holds many counts of this clonotype. The V call is TRBV2, the J call TRBJ1-5; no definite D call. Germline values: CDR1 SNHLY, CDR2 FYNNEI. The V gene lost 3 bases and the J gene lost 1 base, with 7 bases spanning the gap. The CDR3 is made up of 14 amino acids. The CDR3 nucleotides read TGTGCCAGCAGTGATCCGCAAAGCAATCAGCCCCAGCATTTT. Translating gives CASSDPQSNQPQHF.

This clonotype has a handful of counts. This chain connects TRBV9 to TRBJ2-1; possibly TRBD1 for D (5 bases). The CDR3 is 11 residues long. The germline CDR1 and CDR2 sequences are SGDLS and YYNGEE. V was cut by 3 bases and J by 10 bases, with 8 bases left in between. The CDR3 protein is CASSARTEQFF. The CDR3 DNA is TGTGCCAGCAGCGCGAGGACAGAGCAGTTCTTC.

This clonotype was recorded at least ten times. This CDR3 reads CASSLGSGRTEAFF. CDR3 coding DNA: TGTGCCAGCAGCTTAGGTTCGGGGAGGACTGAAGCTTTCTTT. The chain uses TRBV7-9 and TRBJ1-1; D gene uncertain. Deletions cut 1 base from V and 5 bases from J, with 11 bases between. The CDR3 runs 14 residues. Germline lookup yields CDR1 SEHNR and CDR2 FQNEAQ (reference sequence).

This clonotype is a singleton in its sample. This rearrangement joins TRBV15 to TRBJ1-1, with no clear D. Trimming stripped 0 bases from V and 5 bases from J, with 19 bases between. Germline assignment: CDR1 LNHNV and CDR2 YYDKDF (reference sequence). The CDR3 is 17 residues long. CDR3 nucleotides: TGTGCCACCAGCAGAGACGTGGATTGGTCCGGGGATACTGAAGCTTTCTTT. This sequence encodes CATSRDVDWSGDTEAFF.

This clonotype was recorded at least ten times. The chain has TRBV20-1 and TRBJ1-2; the match to TRBD1 covers 7 bases. V lost 3 bases, J lost 2 bases, and 9 bases stayed unmatched. The CDR3 is made up of 15 amino acids. Germline V gives CDR1 DFQATT, CDR2 SNEGSKA (reference sequence). CDR3 residues: CSARGPRTGNYGYTF. The CDR3 nucleotides read TGCAGTGCTAGGGGTCCCAGGACAGGCAACTATGGCTACACCTTC.

This clonotype was recorded many times. The rearrangement joins TRBV24-1 to TRBJ1-5; 7 nucleotides align to TRBD1. This CDR3 region has 15 residues. CDR1 is KGHDR, CDR2 SFDVKD, per germline. Trimming at V came to 5 bases and at J to 3 bases, leaving 6 bases not matched to a gene. The CDR3 reads CATSVTGLYNQPQHF. The CDR3 region has the DNA TGTGCCACCAGTGTGACAGGGCTATACAATCAGCCCCAGCATTTT.

This clonotype was recorded many times. The rearrangement joins TRBV12-3 or TRBV12-4 to TRBJ1-1; 9 positions agree with TRBD1. V lost 6 bases and J lost 4; bases outside the gene matches: 9. The CDR3 has 15 residues. Written as DNA, the CDR3 is TGTGCCAGCAGCGTTAACAGGGGGCCGGCCACTGAAGCTTTCTTT. Amino acids: CASSVNRGPATEAFF.

Concerning this clonotype: A far larger clone lies a single base away; this is likely a read error. The rearrangement links TRBV12-3 or TRBV12-4 to TRBJ2-3; TRBD1 matches 9 bases. The J call may be wrong; the DNA end is better matched by TRBJ2-1. The CDR3 is 15 amino acids. Here the CDR3 reads CASSLGDRDSHEQFF. DNA for the CDR3: TGTGCCAGCAGTTTAGGGGACAGGGACTCCCACGAGCAGTTCTTC.